This is a list of T cell receptor beta chains from one sample in a study of CD8+ T cells in alopecia areata. Sequenced by immunoSEQ multiplex PCR; TCRdb stores in-frame clones only, minus some. The data contain some 5,000 clones, around 60% of them seen just once; the ten biggest clones take up 11%. The specimen comprised skin, sampled at week 0. The receptors originated from a human donor with alopecia areata. The CDR3 runs from the conserved cysteine through the conserved F or W. The order of the fields is J gene, D gene, clone size, V gene, CDR3 DNA, CDR3 protein. D genes are given only for firm matches. Only part of the rows carry a size: once, few, many, or a class if the clone is expanded.

j_call: TRBJ1-5; d_call: -; clone_size: few; v_call: TRBV6-6; cdr3_nt: TGTGCCAGCAGTGCCCAAGAGGGCAGGCGACGTCAGCCCCAGCATTTT; cdr3_aa: CASSAQEGRRRQPQHF
j_call: TRBJ1-1; d_call: -; clone_size: -; v_call: TRBV2; cdr3_nt: TGTGCCAGCACCCGTAGGGAGTTGAACACTGAAGCTTTCTTT; cdr3_aa: CASTRRELNTEAFF
j_call: TRBJ1-6; d_call: -; clone_size: -; v_call: TRBV5-1; cdr3_nt: TGCGCCAGCAGCTTGGCACCGGGGCTTGCGGGGGGGGATAATTCACCCCTCCACTTT; cdr3_aa: CASSLAPGLAGGDNSPLHF
j_call: TRBJ2-1; d_call: TRBD1; clone_size: few; v_call: TRBV4-2; cdr3_nt: TGTGCCAGCAGCCCCCTACAGGGGGCCTCCTACAATGAGCAGTTCTTC; cdr3_aa: CASSPLQGASYNEQFF
j_call: TRBJ1-5; d_call: -; clone_size: -; v_call: TRBV6-1; cdr3_nt: TGTGCCAGCAGTGACGATCGGGATCAGCCCCAGCATTTT; cdr3_aa: CASSDDRDQPQHF
j_call: TRBJ2-5; d_call: -; clone_size: -; v_call: TRBV7-8; cdr3_nt: TGTGCCAGCAGCTTACGTTACAGGCGAATTCAAGAGACCCAGTACTTC; cdr3_aa: CASSLRYRRIQETQYF
j_call: TRBJ1-2; d_call: TRBD1; clone_size: -; v_call: TRBV5-1; cdr3_nt: TGCGCCAGCAGCCAAAGACAGGGATCTAACTATGGCTACACCTTC; cdr3_aa: CASSQRQGSNYGYTF
j_call: TRBJ2-1; d_call: TRBD2; clone_size: -; v_call: TRBV5-1; cdr3_nt: TGCGCCAGCAGCTTGTTTTATCGACTAGCGGGGTTCAATGAGCAGTTCTTC; cdr3_aa: CASSLFYRLAGFNEQFF
j_call: TRBJ1-4; d_call: -; clone_size: once; v_call: TRBV19; cdr3_nt: TGTGCCAGTAGTGCCAGTCAAAGGGTGGAAGAAAAACTGTTTTTT; cdr3_aa: CASSASQRVEEKLFF
j_call: TRBJ1-5; d_call: -; clone_size: once; v_call: TRBV6-1; cdr3_nt: TGTGCCAGCAGTAAGGCGGGGGGCAATCAGCCCCAGCATTTT; cdr3_aa: CASSKAGGNQPQHF
j_call: TRBJ2-7; d_call: -; clone_size: once; v_call: TRBV29-1; cdr3_nt: TGCAGCGTTGCTGGAAGAGCCGAGCAGTACTTC; cdr3_aa: CSVAGRAEQYF
j_call: TRBJ2-1; d_call: -; clone_size: -; v_call: TRBV4-1; cdr3_nt: TGCGCCAGCAGCCAAGTGGACATGATATCCTACAATGAGCAGTTCTTC; cdr3_aa: CASSQVDMISYNEQFF
j_call: TRBJ1-5; d_call: TRBD1; clone_size: few; v_call: TRBV30; cdr3_nt: TGTGCCTGGAGTGTACGAGTGGGGACAGTCGGTCAGCCCCAGCATTTT; cdr3_aa: CAWSVRVGTVGQPQHF
j_call: TRBJ1-5; d_call: -; clone_size: -; v_call: TRBV19; cdr3_nt: TGTGCCAGTATGGGCAGGGGTAGCAATCAGCCCCAGCATTTT; cdr3_aa: CASMGRGSNQPQHF
j_call: TRBJ2-2; d_call: -; clone_size: few; v_call: TRBV15; cdr3_nt: TGTGCCACCAGCAGAGATGCAATCACCGGGGAGCTGTTTTTT; cdr3_aa: CATSRDAITGELFF
j_call: TRBJ1-4; d_call: -; clone_size: -; v_call: TRBV4-2; cdr3_nt: TGTGCCAGCAGCCAAGAAGGCCGTTGGGTTAATGAAAAACTGTTTTTT; cdr3_aa: CASSQEGRWVNEKLFF
j_call: TRBJ2-7; d_call: -; clone_size: -; v_call: TRBV27; cdr3_nt: TGTGCCAGCAGTTTAGGTTTGGGGCCGCCTGCCTCCTACGAGCAGTACTTC; cdr3_aa: CASSLGLGPPASYEQYF
j_call: TRBJ1-2; d_call: -; clone_size: -; v_call: TRBV10-3; cdr3_nt: TGTGCCACGTTGGACAGCCATAACTATGGCTACACCTTC; cdr3_aa: CATLDSHNYGYTF
j_call: TRBJ2-5; d_call: TRBD2; clone_size: -; v_call: TRBV9; cdr3_nt: TGTGCCAGCGGACCCACACTAGCGCAAGAGACCCAGTACTTC; cdr3_aa: CASGPTLAQETQYF
j_call: TRBJ2-1; d_call: TRBD2; clone_size: -; v_call: TRBV13; cdr3_nt: TGTGCCAGCAGCTTAGGCTTTACGGGACTAGCGGGGGGATCCAATGAGCAGTTCTTC; cdr3_aa: CASSLGFTGLAGGSNEQFF
j_call: TRBJ2-7; d_call: TRBD1; clone_size: -; v_call: TRBV29-1; cdr3_nt: TGCAGCGGTACAGGGGCGATCTACGGGGAGCAGTACTTC; cdr3_aa: CSGTGAIYGEQYF
j_call: TRBJ2-7; d_call: TRBD1; clone_size: -; v_call: TRBV29-1; cdr3_nt: TGCAGCGTGGGGAGGACAGGGGGGCAGTACTTC; cdr3_aa: CSVGRTGGQYF
j_call: TRBJ1-1; d_call: TRBD1; clone_size: -; v_call: TRBV4-1; cdr3_nt: TGCGCCAGCAGCCCGGGACAGGGGGCTCTGGGGAACACTGAAGCTTTCTTT; cdr3_aa: CASSPGQGALGNTEAFF
j_call: TRBJ2-4; d_call: -; clone_size: -; v_call: TRBV5-1; cdr3_nt: TGCGCCAGCAGCGACCGGTTGGCCAAAAACATTCAGTACTTC; cdr3_aa: CASSDRLAKNIQYF
j_call: TRBJ2-3; d_call: -; clone_size: -; v_call: TRBV5-1; cdr3_nt: TGCGCCAGCAGCTTCGTGGGGGTTGGGAGAGATACGCAGTATTTT; cdr3_aa: CASSFVGVGRDTQYF
j_call: TRBJ2-3; d_call: TRBD2; clone_size: -; v_call: TRBV6-4; cdr3_nt: TGTGCCAGCAGCCTAACTAGCGGGGCCACAGATACGCAGTATTTT; cdr3_aa: CASSLTSGATDTQYF
j_call: TRBJ1-1; d_call: -; clone_size: -; v_call: TRBV29-1; cdr3_nt: TGCAGCGTTGAAGATCGGTCAGGGACCAAAGCTTTCTTT; cdr3_aa: CSVEDRSGTKAFF
j_call: TRBJ1-1; d_call: -; clone_size: -; v_call: TRBV5-1; cdr3_nt: TGCGCCAGCAGCTACGGACAGAGTGAAGCTCTCTTT; cdr3_aa: CASSYGQSEALF
j_call: TRBJ1-1; d_call: -; clone_size: -; v_call: TRBV5-1; cdr3_nt: TGCGCCAGCAGTAGGACAGAAAAACACACTGAAGCTTTCTTT; cdr3_aa: CASSRTEKHTEAFF
j_call: TRBJ2-7; d_call: TRBD1; clone_size: few; v_call: TRBV5-1; cdr3_nt: TGCGCCAGCAGCACAGGGACAGGGGGCGAGCAGTACTTC; cdr3_aa: CASSTGTGGEQYF
j_call: TRBJ2-5; d_call: TRBD1; clone_size: -; v_call: TRBV29-1; cdr3_nt: TGCAGCGCCCTGGGACAGGGAGGTGAGACCCAGTACTTC; cdr3_aa: CSALGQGGETQYF